The 5 T cell receptor beta chains below come from one sample, sequenced in a study of blood T cell repertoires in COVID-19. Only in-frame clones appear in the TCRdb table, and some are missing; sequencing was by immunoSEQ multiplex PCR. This table has fewer than 300,000 clones, around 88% appearing once. The material sequenced was PBMCs or T cells enriched from blood (not recorded which). Receptor source: a woman between 35 and 50 years old with acute COVID-19.

The CDR3, as DNA: TGTGCCAGCAAACCCGCAGGTGGCACTGAAGCTTTCTTT. Its translation is CASKPAGGTEAFF. The chain combines TRBV27 with TRBJ1-1; no clear D gene. Germline V gene sequence: CDR1 MNHEY, CDR2 SMNVEV (reference sequence). The CDR3 runs 13 residues. Trimming removed 7 bases from V and 4 bases from J, with 13 bases in between.

This chain connects TRBV27 to TRBJ2-1; 9 bases are shared with TRBD2. V shed 1 base, J shed 0 bases, and the junction held 4 bases outside the gene matches. The CDR3 covers 17 residues. Germline V gene lookup returns CDR1 MNHEY and CDR2 SMNVEV (reference sequence). The CDR3 here is CASSLLSSGSSYNEQFF. The CDR3 nucleotides are TGTGCCAGCAGTTTATTGAGTAGCGGGAGCTCCTACAATGAGCAGTTCTTC.

The chain joins TRBV14 to TRBJ2-1, with TRBD2 identical over 10 bases. The germline V gene encodes CDR1 SGHDN and CDR2 FVKESK. V was clipped by 3 bases and J by 8 bases; unmatched bases: 7. The CDR3 contains 15 residues. For the CDR3, the DNA is TGTGCCAGCAGCCATCGAGCGGGAGGGGTATATGAGCAGTTCTTC. It encodes CASSHRAGGVYEQFF.

This clone was seen a handful of times. The chain couples TRBV12-3 or TRBV12-4 to TRBJ2-2; a weak D match, TRBD2 (6 bases). The CDR3 totals 13 residues. Trimming took 3 bases from V and 8 from J, leaving 10 bases between them. CDR3 DNA: TGTGCCAGCAGTTTTCGAGGGAGGGGGGAGCTGTTTTTT. This sequence encodes CASSFRGRGELFF.

This chain uses TRBV19 with TRBJ1-5; 8 bases map to TRBD1. This CDR3 has 16 amino acids. J was trimmed by 3 bases and V by 4 bases; bases with no gene match: 8. The germline gives CDR1 LNHDA, CDR2 SQIVND (reference sequence). CDR3 bases: TGTGCCAGTAGTAGCCAGGGGGCAATGGACAATCAGCCCCAGCATTTT. As protein: CASSSQGAMDNQPQHF. Full variable domain (remainder filled in from reference TRBV19 and TRBJ1-5): DGGITQSPKYLFRKEGQNVTLSCEQNLNHDAMYWYRQDPGQGLRLIYYSQIVNDFQKGDIAEGYSVSREKKESFPLTVTSAQKNPTAFYLCASSSQGAMDNQPQHFGDGTRLSIL.